The 22 T cell receptor beta chains reported below all come from one sample, sequenced in a study of shared clonotypes between healthy human individuals. Using immunoSEQ multiplex PCR, the repertoire was profiled, and TCRdb retains in-frame clones only, with some absent. This sample has millions of clones; roughly 96% occur once, and the top ten carry 0.13%. Material: naive CD4+ T cells sorted from blood. The subset was: CD45RA+ positively selected. These receptors all stem from a man between 18 and 35 years old in good health.

Remarks on this clone: The sample contains more than one DNA sequence encoding this CDR3. The gene calls are TRBV5-6 and TRBJ1-3; D is possibly TRBD1 (6 bases). V was trimmed by 2 bases and J by 4 bases, leaving 10 bases between them. Germline CDR1 is SGHDT and CDR2 is YYEEEE. This CDR3 region has 14 residues. CDR3 loop: CASSFTGSGNTIYF. CDR3 nucleotide sequence: TGTGCCAGCAGCTTCACAGGGTCAGGAAACACCATATATTTT.

The chain combines TRBV2 with TRBJ2-5; no clear D. Between the trimmed V and J ends, which lost 0 bases and 7 bases, there was a span of 12 bases. There are 14 residues in the CDR3. Per germline, CDR1 SNHLY and CDR2 FYNNEI. CDR3 protein: CASSEAAGFGTQYF. The CDR3 nucleotides read TGTGCCAGCAGTGAAGCGGCAGGTTTTGGGACCCAGTACTTC.

This chain links TRBV4-1 with TRBJ1-2, with 8 bases that match TRBD1. Germline loops: CDR1 MGHRA, CDR2 YSYEKL. The length of the CDR3 is 15 residues. The J segment lost 4 bases and the V segment lost 2 bases, leaving 6 bases of the junction unmatched. The CDR3 sequence is CASSQSGGVGYGYTF. Written as DNA, the CDR3 is TGCGCCAGCAGCCAATCAGGGGGCGTTGGCTATGGCTACACCTTC.

This clone was picked up one time. The chain links TRBV5-1 to TRBJ2-2, with D possibly TRBD2 on 6 matching bases. This CDR3 contains 15 residues. Per germline, CDR1 SGHRS and CDR2 YFSETQ. The V gene lost 3 bases and the J gene lost 1 base, with 10 bases spanning the gap. The CDR3 is CASSSVGLNTGELFF. The DNA for the CDR3 is TGCGCCAGCAGCTCGGTGGGACTGAACACCGGGGAGCTGTTTTTT.

The V and J genes are TRBV11-2 and TRBJ2-4, with 7 bases lining up with TRBD2. The germline gives CDR1 SGHAT, CDR2 FQNNGV. J gave up 0 bases and V 2 bases, and 10 bases lay outside the gene matches. The CDR3 has 18 residues. CDR3 DNA sequence: TGTGCCAGCAGCTTATTGAGGGAGGGGAAAGCAGCCAAAAACATTCAGTACTTC. It specifies CASSLLREGKAAKNIQYF. Supplemented by reference TRBV11-2 and TRBJ2-4, the full variable domain reads EAGVAQSPRYKIIEKRQSVAFWCNPISGHATLYWYQQILGQGPKLLIQFQNNGVVDDSQLPKDRFSAERLKGVDSTLKIQPAKLEDSAVYLCASSLLREGKAAKNIQYFGAGTRLSVL.

The gene calls are TRBV6-5 and TRBJ1-1, with D unresolved. V dropped 3 bases and J dropped 1 base, with 15 bases sitting between them. The CDR3 loop spans 16 amino acids. Germline-derived CDR1 and CDR2 are MNHEY and SVGAGI. The chain's CDR3 is CASSYSLGTQNTEAFF. The CDR3 bases are TGTGCCAGCAGTTATTCGTTGGGAACGCAGAACACTGAAGCTTTCTTT.

The chain combines TRBV15 with TRBJ2-7, with D possibly being TRBD2 (6 bases). Trimming took 1 base from V and 1 from J, leaving 17 bases between them. Germline lookup yields CDR1 LNHNV and CDR2 YYDKDF (reference sequence). This CDR3 contains 17 residues. The CDR3 here is CATSRAHLGGLSYEQYF. The DNA for the CDR3 is TGTGCCACCAGCAGAGCCCACTTGGGGGGACTTTCCTACGAGCAGTACTTC.

The rearrangement joins TRBV29-1 to TRBJ2-1; the D gene is possibly TRBD1 (6 bases). The CDR3 consists of 10 residues. V lost 5 bases to trimming and J lost 12 bases, with 11 bases between them. Germline CDR1 SQVTM, CDR2 ANQGSEA. CDR3 sequence reads: CSVWQDRQFF. CDR3 nucleotides: TGCAGCGTTTGGCAGGACAGGCAGTTCTTC.

The rearrangement uses TRBV30 and TRBJ1-1; maybe TRBD1 (5 bases). Per the germline V gene, CDR1 is GTSNPN and CDR2 is SVGIG (reference sequence). CDR3 length: 14 amino acids. With 4 bases removed from V and 0 bases from J, the gap between germline ends came to 12 bases. CDR3 region: CAWILRGVNTEAFF. The CDR3 nucleotides read TGTGCCTGGATTCTAAGGGGCGTGAACACTGAAGCTTTCTTT.

The chain is built from TRBV11-2 and TRBJ2-1; D may be TRBD1 or TRBD2 (5 bases each). Germline CDR1 is SGHAT and CDR2 is FQNNGV. Trimming stripped 3 bases from V and 9 bases from J, with 21 bases between. CDR3 length equals 16 residues. The CDR3 loop is CASSFPAGTFGGEQFF. The CDR3 DNA follows: TGTGCCAGCAGCTTTCCCGCCGGGACCTTCGGAGGTGAGCAGTTCTTC.

The genes are TRBV2 and TRBJ2-7; D is possibly TRBD2 (5 bases). The CDR3 sequence is 14 residues long. Germline lookup yields CDR1 SNHLY and CDR2 FYNNEI. Trimming cost V 7 bases and J 4 bases, with 17 bases left between them. CDR3 DNA: TGTGCCAGCACGCCTGAGGGCCTGTCGTACGAGCAGTACTTC. As protein: CASTPEGLSYEQYF.

V gene TRBV9 combines with J gene TRBJ2-6; maybe TRBD1 (5 bases). V lost 1 base and J lost 1, with 9 bases in between. Germline V gives CDR1 SGDLS, CDR2 YYNGEE. The CDR3 extends over 16 amino acids. CDR3 sequence reads: CASSVMPGSGANVLTF. In DNA, the CDR3 is TGTGCCAGCAGCGTAATGCCAGGGTCTGGGGCCAACGTCCTGACTTTC. Combining the CDR3 with reference TRBV9 and TRBJ2-6 gives the whole variable domain DSGVTQTPKHLITATGQRVTLRCSPRSGDLSVYWYQQSLDQGLQFLIQYYNGEERAKGNILERFSAQQFPDLHSELNLSSLELGDSALYFCASSVMPGSGANVLTFGAGSRLTVL.

The V call is TRBV30, the J call TRBJ2-7, with unresolved D. Trimming shortened V by 0 bases and J by 5 bases, and 14 bases separated the two germline ends. This CDR3 comprises 14 residues. Germline V gives CDR1 GTSNPN, CDR2 SVGIG (reference sequence). The CDR3 DNA reads TGTGCCTGGAGTGTAAGCCCTCCGCACCACGAGCAGTACTTC. As protein: CAWSVSPPHHEQYF.

The chain recombines TRBV7-2 with TRBJ1-2; D gene unclear. V was trimmed by 1 base and J by 4 bases, leaving 16 bases between them. CDR1 and CDR2 (germline): SGHTA, FQGNSA. This CDR3 has 16 amino acids. CDR3 sequence (DNA): TGTGCCAGCAGCTTAGTAGGTCCCTCACCACTCTATGGCTACACCTTC. Amino acids: CASSLVGPSPLYGYTF.

The rearrangement joins TRBV9 to TRBJ2-7, with TRBD1 as a possible D gene (6 bases). Deletions cut 0 bases from V and 7 bases from J, with 14 bases between. The CDR3 is 14 amino acids. Germline CDR1 reads SGDLS; CDR2 reads YYNGEE. The CDR3 region is CASSVAGQLSEQYF. DNA of the CDR3: TGTGCCAGCAGCGTAGCCGGACAGTTATCAGAGCAGTACTTC.

The chain employs TRBV11-2 and TRBJ1-3; D gene ambiguous. V lost 3 bases and J lost 0, with 12 bases in between. The germline CDR1 and CDR2 sequences are SGHAT and FQNNGV. The CDR3 sequence is 16 residues long. Here the CDR3 reads CASSLLSGVSGNTIYF. Written as DNA, the CDR3 is TGTGCCAGCAGCTTGCTTAGTGGGGTCTCTGGAAACACCATATATTTT.

This chain connects TRBV5-6 to TRBJ1-2; unclear D gene. The CDR3 spans 13 residues. The germline gives CDR1 SGHDT, CDR2 YYEEEE. V lost 0 bases and J lost 9, with 12 bases in between. CDR3 coding DNA: TGTGCCAGCAGCTTGGACGGAAGAGGGAGCTACACCTTC. It codes for CASSLDGRGSYTF.

With regard to this clone: Other DNA sequences in the same sample also yield this CDR3. The chain couples TRBV11-2 to TRBJ2-3; the match to TRBD1 covers 7 bases. The CDR3 has 15 amino acids. Germline CDR1 and CDR2: SGHAT and FQNNGV. Trimming removed 5 bases from V and 1 base from J; junction bases left unmatched: 6. CDR3 residues: CASSPQGQGTDTQYF. The CDR3 DNA reads TGTGCCAGCAGCCCACAAGGACAGGGCACAGATACGCAGTATTTT.

Notes on this clone: Different DNA sequences within this sample yield the same CDR3. The V and J genes are TRBV9 and TRBJ1-2; 8 positions match TRBD1. CDR3 length: 13 residues. Germline V gene data show CDR1 as SGDLS and CDR2 as YYNGEE. V lost 3 bases and J lost 3; bases outside the gene matches: 1. CDR3 sequence (DNA): TGTGCCAGCAGCGCGACAGGGGACTATGGCTACACCTTC. This codes for CASSATGDYGYTF.

The gene calls are TRBV7-4 and TRBJ2-2; perhaps D is TRBD1 or TRBD2 (7 bases each). The V and J ends lost 7 bases and 5 bases respectively, with 20 bases between them. The CDR3 loop spans 16 amino acids. Germline CDR1 and CDR2: SGHVT and SQSDAQ. Here the CDR3 DNA reads TGTGCCAGCACCCTTGGGCCCAGGGGGGGAACCGGGGAGCTGTTTTTT. Amino acids: CASTLGPRGGTGELFF.

The chain uses TRBV29-1 and TRBJ1-4, with D possibly being TRBD1 (5 bases). The CDR3 runs to 14 residues. The germline V gene has CDR1 SQVTM and CDR2 ANQGSEA. Trimming stripped 4 bases from V and 1 base from J, with 10 bases between. The CDR3: CSVVWGKTNEKLFF. In nucleotides, the CDR3 is TGCAGCGTTGTTTGGGGGAAAACTAATGAAAAACTGTTTTTT.

The J gene is TRBJ2-3, the V gene TRBV29-1, with D hard to call. V was cut by 8 bases and J by 1 base, with 10 bases left in between. Germline V gene data show CDR1 as SQVTM and CDR2 as ANQGSEA. The CDR3 consists of 12 residues. The chain's CDR3 is CSFSDGTDTQYF. In DNA form, the CDR3 reads TGCAGCTTCTCGGACGGCACAGATACGCAGTATTTT.